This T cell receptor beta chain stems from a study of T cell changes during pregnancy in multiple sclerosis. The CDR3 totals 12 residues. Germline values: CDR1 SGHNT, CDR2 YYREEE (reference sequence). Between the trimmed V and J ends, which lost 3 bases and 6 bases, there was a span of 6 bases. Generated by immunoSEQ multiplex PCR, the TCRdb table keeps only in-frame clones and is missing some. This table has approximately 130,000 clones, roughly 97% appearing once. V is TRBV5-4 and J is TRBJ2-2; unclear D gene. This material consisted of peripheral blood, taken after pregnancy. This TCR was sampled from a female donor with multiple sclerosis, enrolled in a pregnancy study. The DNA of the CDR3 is TGTGCCAGCAGCTCAGATCCCGGGGAGCTGTTTTTT. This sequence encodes CASSSDPGELFF.